This T cell receptor (beta chain) originates from a study of blood T cell repertoires in COVID-19. Here immunoSEQ multiplex PCR was the method, and the copy in TCRdb shows in-frame clones only, minus some. The table shows 210,000 or so clones, with roughly 86% occurring only once. The CDR3 is 15 residues long. The germline V gene has CDR1 SGHNT and CDR2 YYREEE (reference sequence). The ends were cut back, 6 bases at V and 4 bases at J, with 16 bases in the middle. Sequenced material: peripheral blood. The sequence was collected from a woman aged 55-69 years with acute or convalescent COVID-19. This chain connects TRBV5-4 to TRBJ2-2, with D possibly matching TRBD1 (5 bases). The CDR3 region is CASISDSQSTGELFF. CDR3 nucleotides: TGTGCCAGCATCAGCGACAGCCAGAGCACCGGGGAGCTGTTTTTT.